The count of the clone carrying this T cell receptor beta chain is one. The data are from a study of blood T cell repertoires in COVID-19. As for the study in general: COVID-19 samples, acute and convalescent, were from the United States, Italy and Spain. PBMCs, B-cell-depleted T cells, or T cells were the source of the cDNA or gDNA that made up the material.

The CDR3 is made up of 14 amino acids. Germline CDR1 and CDR2: MNHNY and SVGAGI (reference sequence). After removal of 2 bases from V and 5 bases from J, the junction contained 1 base not matched to a gene. Authors' data handling: Cell counts per sample came from amplifying reference gene primers. Only in-frame clones appear in the TCRdb table, and some are missing; sequencing was by immunoSEQ multiplex PCR. V and J calls and clone size follow that table, whereas D and trimming were derived from the DNA. In the table there are roughly 200,000 clones, roughly 86% of which are singletons. The sequenced sample was peripheral blood. The receptor was isolated from a woman aged 25 to 39 with active or convalescent COVID-19. The gene calls are TRBV6-6 and TRBJ2-5; 11 bases are shared with TRBD2. Here the CDR3 reads CASSYASGGETQYF. DNA of the CDR3: TGTGCCAGCAGTTACGCTAGCGGGGGGGAGACCCAGTACTTC.